These 4 T cell receptor beta chains were all obtained from the same sample, sequenced in a study of T cell responses to AZD1222 COVID-19 vaccine. Sequencing used immunoSEQ multiplex PCR; TCRdb keeps in-frame clones, though not all of them. The sample holds more than 65,000 clones, approximately 87% seen once. The source material was peripheral blood, sampled 28 days after the second AZD1222 dose. The source of these receptors is an adult who received the AZD1222 COVID-19 vaccine.

The J gene is TRBJ2-1, the V gene TRBV15; D remains unclear. The ends were cut back, 8 bases at V and 0 bases at J, with 17 bases in the middle. The CDR3 runs 16 residues. From germline, CDR1 is LNHNV and CDR2 YYDKDF (reference sequence). The CDR3, as DNA: TGTGCCACCTCTCCCGGTGGCGTTAGCTCCTACAATGAGCAGTTCTTC. This gives the protein CATSPGGVSSYNEQFF.

The V call is TRBV11-2, the J call TRBJ1-1; a weak D match, TRBD1 (5 bases). The CDR3 is 15 amino acids. Trimming stripped 0 bases from V and 4 bases from J, with 12 bases between. CDR1 SGHAT and CDR2 FQNNGV come from the germline V gene. The CDR3 region is CASSLDRPGTTEAFF. CDR3 DNA sequence: TGTGCCAGCAGCTTAGATCGGCCAGGGACCACTGAAGCTTTCTTT.

The chain combines TRBV15 with TRBJ2-5, with 7 bases matching TRBD1. Germline lookup yields CDR1 LNHNV and CDR2 YYDKDF (reference sequence). The trim removed 1 base at V and 6 bases at J, leaving 2 bases unmatched. This CDR3 has 13 residues. The CDR3 loop is CATSRVGQQTQYF. In DNA, the CDR3 is TGTGCCACCAGCAGAGTGGGACAGCAGACCCAGTACTTC.

V gene TRBV19 combines with J gene TRBJ1-1; D gene unclear. V was pared by 7 bases and J by 6 bases, with 18 bases between. From germline, CDR1 is LNHDA and CDR2 SQIVND (reference sequence). The CDR3 loop spans 14 amino acids. The CDR3 DNA reads as TGTGCCAGTATTGCCCTCGATCTGTGGCCTGAAGCTTTCTTT. It yields the protein CASIALDLWPEAFF. Complete variable domain (other parts from reference TRBV19 and TRBJ1-1): DGGITQSPKYLFRKEGQNVTLSCEQNLNHDAMYWYRQDPGQGLRLIYYSQIVNDFQKGDIAEGYSVSREKKESFPLTVTSAQKNPTAFYLCASIALDLWPEAFFGQGTRLTVV.